These T cell receptor beta chains were read from a single sample in a study of blood T cell repertoires in COVID-19. Data came from immunoSEQ multiplex PCR; TCRdb stores just in-frame clones and leaves some out. The sample consists of about 150,000 clones, 75% to 90% of them appearing once. The specimen was peripheral blood. The receptors were sampled from a woman aged 70-85 years with acute or convalescent COVID-19. The CDR3 runs from the conserved cysteine through the conserved F or W. A D gene is named only where the DNA matches it firmly. Some rows mark clone size as missing; the rest say once, few, many or name a class of expanded clone.

J: TRBJ2-7
D: TRBD1
size: .
V: TRBV18
CDR3: CASSPRRDRSYEQYF
DNA: TGTGCCAGCTCACCACGTAGGGACAGGTCCTACGAGCAGTACTTC

J: TRBJ1-4
D: TRBD1
size: .
V: TRBV6-5
CDR3: CASRTGVSGVKLFF
DNA: TGTGCCAGCAGGACAGGGGTTTCTGGAGTAAAACTGTTTTTT

J: TRBJ1-3
D: TRBD1
size: .
V: TRBV24-1
CDR3: CATRERPGTELGNTIYF
DNA: TGTGCCACCCGCGAGAGGCCCGGGACAGAACTAGGAAACACCATATATTTT

J: TRBJ2-5
D: TRBD1
size: .
V: TRBV5-4
CDR3: CASSSRTGGGRILETQYF
DNA: TGTGCCAGCAGCTCACGGACAGGGGGCGGTCGGATTTTGGAGACCCAGTACTTC

J: TRBJ1-1
D: TRBD1
size: .
V: TRBV14
CDR3: CASERTGQTEAFF
DNA: TGTGCCAGCGAACGGACAGGACAAACTGAAGCTTTCTTT

J: TRBJ1-5
D: .
size: .
V: TRBV2
CDR3: CASNCITGVPQGCSNQPQHF
DNA: TGTGCCAGCAATTGTATCACGGGGGTGCCCCAAGGTTGTAGCAATCAGCCCCAGCATTTT

J: TRBJ2-3
D: TRBD2
size: once
V: TRBV7-2
CDR3: CASSFAAPGGNTQYF
DNA: TGTGCCAGCAGCTTCGCTGCCCCGGGGGGGAATACGCAGTATTTT

J: TRBJ2-3
D: TRBD2
size: .
V: TRBV24-1
CDR3: CATSDHKRGTTDTQYF
DNA: TGTGCCACCAGTGATCATAAGCGGGGGACCACAGATACGCAGTATTTT

J: TRBJ1-6
D: TRBD1
size: .
V: TRBV19
CDR3: CASTPWDRGNSPLHF
DNA: TGTGCCAGTACCCCCTGGGACAGGGGAAATTCACCCCTCCACTTT

J: TRBJ2-1
D: TRBD1
size: .
V: TRBV18
CDR3: CASSPATGGYNEQFF
DNA: TGTGCCAGCTCACCCGCGACAGGGGGCTACAATGAGCAGTTCTTC